This TCR beta chain emerged from a study of molecular identifiers for immune sequencing clone quantification. CDR3 length equals 16 residues. The V gene lost 1 base and the J gene lost 5 bases, with 17 bases spanning the gap. Sorting recovered naive CD8 T cells on a CD8+CD4-CCR7+CD45RA+ profile. This clonotype has more than one count but fewer than ten. TCRdb processed the PCR reads anew with MiXCR; each CDR3 protein has one entry. The repertoire consists of approximately 550,000 distinct CDR3 sequences, with about 26% occurring once and the leading ten covering around 0.8%. The sequencing input was naive CD8+ T cells from blood, with Jurkat cell RNA spiked in. Specified subset: FACS-sorted CD8+CD4-CCR7+CD45RA+ naive T cells. The TCR was taken from a human donor in good health. Some libraries in this study had Jurkat cell RNA spiked in. The V and J genes are TRBV12-3 or TRBV12-4 and TRBJ1-2, with D perhaps matching TRBD1 (5 bases). CDR3 in amino acids: CASSLEGPDKEYGYTF. The DNA of the CDR3 is TGTGCCAGCAGTTTAGAGGGCCCGGACAAGGAGTATGGCTACACCTTC.